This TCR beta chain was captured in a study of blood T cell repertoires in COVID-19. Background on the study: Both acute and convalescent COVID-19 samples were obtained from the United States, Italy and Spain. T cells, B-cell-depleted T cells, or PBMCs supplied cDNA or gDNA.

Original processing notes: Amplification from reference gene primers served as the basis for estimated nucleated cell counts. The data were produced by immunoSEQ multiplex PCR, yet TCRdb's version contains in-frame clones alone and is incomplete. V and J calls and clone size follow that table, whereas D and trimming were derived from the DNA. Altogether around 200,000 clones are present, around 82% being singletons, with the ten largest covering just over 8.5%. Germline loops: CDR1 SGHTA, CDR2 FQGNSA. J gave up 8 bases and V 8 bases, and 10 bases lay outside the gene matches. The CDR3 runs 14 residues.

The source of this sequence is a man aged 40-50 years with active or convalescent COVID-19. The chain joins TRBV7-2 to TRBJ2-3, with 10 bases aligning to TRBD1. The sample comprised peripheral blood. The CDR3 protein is CASLPGQGLGTQYF. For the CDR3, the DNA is TGTGCCAGCTTACCGGGACAGGGGCTGGGTACGCAGTATTTT.